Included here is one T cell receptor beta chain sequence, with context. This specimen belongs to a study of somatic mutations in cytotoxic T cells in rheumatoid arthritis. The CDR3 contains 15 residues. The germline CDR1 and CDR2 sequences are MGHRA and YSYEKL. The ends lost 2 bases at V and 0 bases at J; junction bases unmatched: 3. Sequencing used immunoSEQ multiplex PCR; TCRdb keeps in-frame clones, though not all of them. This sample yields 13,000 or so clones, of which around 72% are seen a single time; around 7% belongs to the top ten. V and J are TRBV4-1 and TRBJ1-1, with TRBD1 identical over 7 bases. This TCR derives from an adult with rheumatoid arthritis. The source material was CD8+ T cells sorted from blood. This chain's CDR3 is CASSQRDSMNTEAFF. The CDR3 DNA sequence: TGCGCCAGCAGCCAACGGGACAGCATGAACACTGAAGCTTTCTTT.